The sequence of this T cell receptor beta chain was determined in a study of CD8 T cells in ankylosing spondylitis. MiXCR, run by TCRdb on the 5' RACE reads, gives a single entry per CDR3 protein. The sample shows over 100,000 distinct CDR3 sequences, roughly an eighth of them seen only once. CDR1 is SEHNR and CDR2 is FQNEAQ in the germline V gene (reference sequence). The CDR3 sequence is 18 residues long. Germline trimming cut 5 bases from V and 1 base from J; bases unmatched to any gene: 14. V usage is TRBV7-9 and J usage is TRBJ2-1, with 7 bases lining up with TRBD2. The clonotype originates from a female donor with ankylosing spondylitis or in good health (not recorded which). Material for sequencing was blood, either unsorted or a sorted T cell fraction (not recorded which). CDR3 nucleotides: TGTGCCAGCAGCCCAGGGAGTCGTGGGGGGGTATCCTACAATGAGCAGTTCTTC. It codes for CASSPGSRGGVSYNEQFF.